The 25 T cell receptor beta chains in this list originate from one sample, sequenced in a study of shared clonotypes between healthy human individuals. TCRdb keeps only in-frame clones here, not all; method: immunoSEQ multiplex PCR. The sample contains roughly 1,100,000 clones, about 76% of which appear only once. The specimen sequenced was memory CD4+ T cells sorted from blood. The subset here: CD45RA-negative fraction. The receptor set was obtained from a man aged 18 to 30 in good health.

The CDR3 here is CASSIGGKTARAPQETQYF. For the CDR3, the DNA is TGTGCCAGTAGTATAGGAGGAAAAACGGCCAGGGCCCCCCAAGAGACCCAGTACTTC. V usage is TRBV19 and J usage is TRBJ2-5; tentatively, D is TRBD1 (5 bases). Trimming shortened V by 1 base and J by 1 base, and 22 bases separated the two germline ends. The CDR3 is 19 residues long. Germline CDR1 is LNHDA and CDR2 is SQIVND (reference sequence).

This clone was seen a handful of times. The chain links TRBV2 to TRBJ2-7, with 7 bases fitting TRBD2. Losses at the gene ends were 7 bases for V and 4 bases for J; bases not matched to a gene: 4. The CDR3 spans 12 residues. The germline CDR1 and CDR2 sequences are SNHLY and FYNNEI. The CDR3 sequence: CASKLAQYEQYF. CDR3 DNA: TGTGCCAGCAAACTAGCGCAATACGAGCAGTACTTC.

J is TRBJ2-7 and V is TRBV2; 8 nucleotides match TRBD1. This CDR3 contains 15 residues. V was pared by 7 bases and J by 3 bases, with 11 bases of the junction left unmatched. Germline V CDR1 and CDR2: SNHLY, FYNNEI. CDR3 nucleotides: TGTGCCAGCACCCTACGTGCAGGGGGCATCTACGAGCAGTACTTC. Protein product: CASTLRAGGIYEQYF.

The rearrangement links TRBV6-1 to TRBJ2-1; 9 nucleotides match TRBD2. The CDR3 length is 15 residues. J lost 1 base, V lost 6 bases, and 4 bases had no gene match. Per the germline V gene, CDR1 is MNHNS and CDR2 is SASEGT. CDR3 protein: CASRTREGSYNEQFF. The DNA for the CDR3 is TGTGCCAGCAGAACGCGGGAGGGGTCCTACAATGAGCAGTTCTTC.

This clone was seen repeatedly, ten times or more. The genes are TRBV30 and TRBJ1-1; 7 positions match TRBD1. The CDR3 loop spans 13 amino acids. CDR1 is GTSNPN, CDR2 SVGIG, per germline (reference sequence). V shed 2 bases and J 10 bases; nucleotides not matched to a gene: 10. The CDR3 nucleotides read TGTGCCTGGAGTCCCAGCTGGGACAGCGGAGCTTTCTTT. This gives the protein CAWSPSWDSGAFF.

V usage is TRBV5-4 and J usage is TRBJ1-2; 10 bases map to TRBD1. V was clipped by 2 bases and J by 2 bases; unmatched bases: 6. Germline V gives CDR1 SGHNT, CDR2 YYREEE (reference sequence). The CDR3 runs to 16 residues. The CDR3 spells CASSFDRDRGNYGYTF. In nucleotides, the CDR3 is TGTGCCAGCAGCTTTGACCGGGACAGGGGAAACTATGGCTACACCTTC.

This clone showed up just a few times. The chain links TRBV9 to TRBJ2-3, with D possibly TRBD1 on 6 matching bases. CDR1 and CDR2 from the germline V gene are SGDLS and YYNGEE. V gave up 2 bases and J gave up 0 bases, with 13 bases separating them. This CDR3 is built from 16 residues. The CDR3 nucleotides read TGTGCCAGCAGCGTTTACCAGGGGCGTAGCACAGATACGCAGTATTTT. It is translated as CASSVYQGRSTDTQYF.

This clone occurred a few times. CDR3 region: CASSLIPGRQGTEAFF. The CDR3 bases are TGTGCCAGCAGCTTAATCCCAGGGCGGCAGGGCACTGAAGCTTTCTTT. The rearrangement joins TRBV7-2 to TRBJ1-1; D perhaps matches TRBD1 (5 bases). The ends were cut back, 2 bases at V and 4 bases at J, with 17 bases in the middle. The CDR3 spans 16 residues. Per germline, CDR1 SGHTA and CDR2 FQGNSA.

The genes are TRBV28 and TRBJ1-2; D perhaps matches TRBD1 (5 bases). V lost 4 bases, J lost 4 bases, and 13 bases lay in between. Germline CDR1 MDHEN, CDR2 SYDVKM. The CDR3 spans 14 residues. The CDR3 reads CASSSQGRTYGYTF. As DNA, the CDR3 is TGTGCCAGCAGTTCCCAGGGTCGCACCTATGGCTACACCTTC.

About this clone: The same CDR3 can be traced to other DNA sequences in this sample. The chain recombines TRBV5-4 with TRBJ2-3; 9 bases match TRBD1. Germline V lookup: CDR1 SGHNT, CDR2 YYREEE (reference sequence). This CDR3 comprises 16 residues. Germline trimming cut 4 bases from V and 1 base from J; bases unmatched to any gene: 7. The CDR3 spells CASSGGTGPRTDTQYF. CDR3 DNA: TGTGCCAGCAGCGGGGGGACAGGGCCTCGCACAGATACGCAGTATTTT.

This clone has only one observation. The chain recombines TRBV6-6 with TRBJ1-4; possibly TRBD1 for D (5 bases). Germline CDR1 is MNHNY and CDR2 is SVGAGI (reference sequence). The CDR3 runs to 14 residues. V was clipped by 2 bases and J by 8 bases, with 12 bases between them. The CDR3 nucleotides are TGTGCCAGCAGTTACGGGCAGGGCAAGGAAAAACTGTTTTTT. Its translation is CASSYGQGKEKLFF.

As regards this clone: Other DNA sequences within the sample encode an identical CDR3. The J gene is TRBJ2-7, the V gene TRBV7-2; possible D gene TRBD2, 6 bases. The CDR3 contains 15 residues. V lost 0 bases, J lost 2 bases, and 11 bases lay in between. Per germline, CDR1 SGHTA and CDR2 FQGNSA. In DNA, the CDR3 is TGTGCCAGCAGCTTAGCGGGTAGCGGAGCCTACGAGCAGTACTTC. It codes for CASSLAGSGAYEQYF.

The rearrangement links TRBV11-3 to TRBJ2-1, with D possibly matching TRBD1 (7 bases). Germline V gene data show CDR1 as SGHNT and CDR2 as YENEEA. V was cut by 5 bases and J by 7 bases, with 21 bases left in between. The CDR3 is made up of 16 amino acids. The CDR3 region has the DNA TGTGCCAGCAGCCCGACAGGGCTGGTAGCGGCTAATGAGCAGTTCTTC. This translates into CASSPTGLVAANEQFF. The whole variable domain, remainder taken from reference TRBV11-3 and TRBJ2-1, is EAGVVQSPRYKIIEKKQPVAFWCNPISGHNTLYWYLQNLGQGPELLIRYENEEAVDDSQLPKDRFSAERLKGVDSTLKIQPAELGDSAVYLCASSPTGLVAANEQFFGPGTRLTVL.

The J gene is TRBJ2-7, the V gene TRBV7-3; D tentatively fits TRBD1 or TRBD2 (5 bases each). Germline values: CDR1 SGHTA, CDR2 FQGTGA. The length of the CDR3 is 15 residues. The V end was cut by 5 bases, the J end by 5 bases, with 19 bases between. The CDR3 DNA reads TGTGCCAGCAGCCCAGGGACCACCCCGGCCCACGAGCAGTACTTC. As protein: CASSPGTTPAHEQYF.

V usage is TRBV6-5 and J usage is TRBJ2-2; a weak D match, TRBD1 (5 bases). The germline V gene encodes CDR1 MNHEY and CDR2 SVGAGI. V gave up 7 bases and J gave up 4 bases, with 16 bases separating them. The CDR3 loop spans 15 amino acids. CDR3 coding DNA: TGTGCCAGCACGGAAGACAGTCGTAGCACCGGGGAGCTGTTTTTT. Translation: CASTEDSRSTGELFF.

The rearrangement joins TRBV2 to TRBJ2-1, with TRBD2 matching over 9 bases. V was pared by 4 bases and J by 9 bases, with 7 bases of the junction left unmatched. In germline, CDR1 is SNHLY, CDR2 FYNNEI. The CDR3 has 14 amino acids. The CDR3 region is CASSGASGVGEQFF. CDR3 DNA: TGTGCCAGCAGTGGTGCTAGCGGGGTGGGTGAGCAGTTCTTC.

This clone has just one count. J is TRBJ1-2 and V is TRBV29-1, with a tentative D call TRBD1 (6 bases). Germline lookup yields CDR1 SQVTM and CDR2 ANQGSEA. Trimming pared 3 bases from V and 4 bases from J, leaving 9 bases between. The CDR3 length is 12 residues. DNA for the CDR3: TGCAGCGTTGATAGGGGGGGCTATGGCTACACCTTC. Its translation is CSVDRGGYGYTF.

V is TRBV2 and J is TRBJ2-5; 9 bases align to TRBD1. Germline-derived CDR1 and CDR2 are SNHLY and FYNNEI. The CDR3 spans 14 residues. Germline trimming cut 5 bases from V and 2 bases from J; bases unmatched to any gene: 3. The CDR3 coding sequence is TGTGCCAGCAGTAGGGACAGGGCTCAAGAGACCCAGTACTTC. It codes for CASSRDRAQETQYF.

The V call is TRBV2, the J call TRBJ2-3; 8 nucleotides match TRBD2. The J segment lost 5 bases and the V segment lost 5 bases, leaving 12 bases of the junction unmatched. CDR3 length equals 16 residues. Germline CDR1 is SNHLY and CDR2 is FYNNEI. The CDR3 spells CASSLAGYSVVDTQYF. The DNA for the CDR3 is TGTGCCAGCAGTTTAGCGGGGTATTCAGTTGTAGATACGCAGTATTTT.

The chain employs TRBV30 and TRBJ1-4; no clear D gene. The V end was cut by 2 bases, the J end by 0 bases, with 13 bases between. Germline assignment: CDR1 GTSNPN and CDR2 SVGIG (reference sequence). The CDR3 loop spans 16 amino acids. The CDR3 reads CAWSRFSAATNEKLFF. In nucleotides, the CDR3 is TGTGCCTGGAGTCGGTTTTCGGCTGCAACTAATGAAAAACTGTTTTTT.

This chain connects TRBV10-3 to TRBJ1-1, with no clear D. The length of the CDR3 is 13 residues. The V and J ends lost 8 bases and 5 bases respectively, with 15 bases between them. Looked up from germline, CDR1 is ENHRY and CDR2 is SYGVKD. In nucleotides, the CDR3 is TGTGCCATCGAAGCGGGCATGGGGACTGAAGCTTTCTTT. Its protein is CAIEAGMGTEAFF.

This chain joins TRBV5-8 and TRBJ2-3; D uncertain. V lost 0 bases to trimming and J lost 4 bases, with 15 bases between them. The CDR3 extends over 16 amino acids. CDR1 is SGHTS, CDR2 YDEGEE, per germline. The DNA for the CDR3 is TGTGCCAGCAGCTTGGGTACTAAAGGGCGTGCAGATACGCAGTATTTT. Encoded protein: CASSLGTKGRADTQYF.

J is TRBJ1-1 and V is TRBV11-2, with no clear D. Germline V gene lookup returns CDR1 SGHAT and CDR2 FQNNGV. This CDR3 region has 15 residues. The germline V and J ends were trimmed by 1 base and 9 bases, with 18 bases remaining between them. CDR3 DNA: TGTGCCAGCAGCTTAGGTAGTACAGAGCTTCGAAAAGCTTTCTTT. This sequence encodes CASSLGSTELRKAFF.

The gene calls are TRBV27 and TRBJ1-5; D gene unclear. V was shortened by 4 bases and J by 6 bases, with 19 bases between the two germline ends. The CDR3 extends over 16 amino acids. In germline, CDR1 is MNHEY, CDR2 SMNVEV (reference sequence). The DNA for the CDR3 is TGTGCCAGCAGTTCTCTAATGGACGGGAATGGTCAGCCCCAGCATTTT. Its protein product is CASSSLMDGNGQPQHF.

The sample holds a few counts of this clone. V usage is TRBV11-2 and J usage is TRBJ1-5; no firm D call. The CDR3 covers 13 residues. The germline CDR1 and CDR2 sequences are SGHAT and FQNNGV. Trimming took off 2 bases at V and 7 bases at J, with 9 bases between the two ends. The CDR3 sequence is CASSLSAGQPQHF. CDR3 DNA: TGTGCCAGCAGCTTAAGTGCGGGACAGCCCCAGCATTTT.